This TCR beta chain emerged from a study of T cell responses to AZD1222 COVID-19 vaccine. Study findings and constraints: Spike-specific TCR breadth rose after two AZD1222 doses, and depth rose as well. Reports indicate that nearly half of spike-specific TCRs are directed at unmutated variant regions. The study sampled repertoires only after the peak T cell response. White British ancestry dominated among donors, who included more females, and clonal diversity was possibly underestimated.

The table came from immunoSEQ multiplex PCR; TCRdb's copy has only in-frame clones and leaves some out. The data show some 130,000 clones, 85% seen once. Turning to this clone: What it recognizes is unknown.

Trimming left V 0 bases short and J 8 bases short, with 10 bases between. Germline assignment: CDR1 MNHEY and CDR2 SVGAGI. The CDR3 consists of 13 residues. This sequence was found in an adult who received the MenACWY meningococcal vaccine as a control. The rearrangement joins TRBV6-5 to TRBJ1-2; D gene ambiguous. The sample here was peripheral blood, taken 28 days after the second dose of the MenACWY control vaccine. As DNA, the CDR3 is TGTGCCAGCAGTTACTCGACGGAAGGGGGCTACACCTTC. This codes for CASSYSTEGGYTF.